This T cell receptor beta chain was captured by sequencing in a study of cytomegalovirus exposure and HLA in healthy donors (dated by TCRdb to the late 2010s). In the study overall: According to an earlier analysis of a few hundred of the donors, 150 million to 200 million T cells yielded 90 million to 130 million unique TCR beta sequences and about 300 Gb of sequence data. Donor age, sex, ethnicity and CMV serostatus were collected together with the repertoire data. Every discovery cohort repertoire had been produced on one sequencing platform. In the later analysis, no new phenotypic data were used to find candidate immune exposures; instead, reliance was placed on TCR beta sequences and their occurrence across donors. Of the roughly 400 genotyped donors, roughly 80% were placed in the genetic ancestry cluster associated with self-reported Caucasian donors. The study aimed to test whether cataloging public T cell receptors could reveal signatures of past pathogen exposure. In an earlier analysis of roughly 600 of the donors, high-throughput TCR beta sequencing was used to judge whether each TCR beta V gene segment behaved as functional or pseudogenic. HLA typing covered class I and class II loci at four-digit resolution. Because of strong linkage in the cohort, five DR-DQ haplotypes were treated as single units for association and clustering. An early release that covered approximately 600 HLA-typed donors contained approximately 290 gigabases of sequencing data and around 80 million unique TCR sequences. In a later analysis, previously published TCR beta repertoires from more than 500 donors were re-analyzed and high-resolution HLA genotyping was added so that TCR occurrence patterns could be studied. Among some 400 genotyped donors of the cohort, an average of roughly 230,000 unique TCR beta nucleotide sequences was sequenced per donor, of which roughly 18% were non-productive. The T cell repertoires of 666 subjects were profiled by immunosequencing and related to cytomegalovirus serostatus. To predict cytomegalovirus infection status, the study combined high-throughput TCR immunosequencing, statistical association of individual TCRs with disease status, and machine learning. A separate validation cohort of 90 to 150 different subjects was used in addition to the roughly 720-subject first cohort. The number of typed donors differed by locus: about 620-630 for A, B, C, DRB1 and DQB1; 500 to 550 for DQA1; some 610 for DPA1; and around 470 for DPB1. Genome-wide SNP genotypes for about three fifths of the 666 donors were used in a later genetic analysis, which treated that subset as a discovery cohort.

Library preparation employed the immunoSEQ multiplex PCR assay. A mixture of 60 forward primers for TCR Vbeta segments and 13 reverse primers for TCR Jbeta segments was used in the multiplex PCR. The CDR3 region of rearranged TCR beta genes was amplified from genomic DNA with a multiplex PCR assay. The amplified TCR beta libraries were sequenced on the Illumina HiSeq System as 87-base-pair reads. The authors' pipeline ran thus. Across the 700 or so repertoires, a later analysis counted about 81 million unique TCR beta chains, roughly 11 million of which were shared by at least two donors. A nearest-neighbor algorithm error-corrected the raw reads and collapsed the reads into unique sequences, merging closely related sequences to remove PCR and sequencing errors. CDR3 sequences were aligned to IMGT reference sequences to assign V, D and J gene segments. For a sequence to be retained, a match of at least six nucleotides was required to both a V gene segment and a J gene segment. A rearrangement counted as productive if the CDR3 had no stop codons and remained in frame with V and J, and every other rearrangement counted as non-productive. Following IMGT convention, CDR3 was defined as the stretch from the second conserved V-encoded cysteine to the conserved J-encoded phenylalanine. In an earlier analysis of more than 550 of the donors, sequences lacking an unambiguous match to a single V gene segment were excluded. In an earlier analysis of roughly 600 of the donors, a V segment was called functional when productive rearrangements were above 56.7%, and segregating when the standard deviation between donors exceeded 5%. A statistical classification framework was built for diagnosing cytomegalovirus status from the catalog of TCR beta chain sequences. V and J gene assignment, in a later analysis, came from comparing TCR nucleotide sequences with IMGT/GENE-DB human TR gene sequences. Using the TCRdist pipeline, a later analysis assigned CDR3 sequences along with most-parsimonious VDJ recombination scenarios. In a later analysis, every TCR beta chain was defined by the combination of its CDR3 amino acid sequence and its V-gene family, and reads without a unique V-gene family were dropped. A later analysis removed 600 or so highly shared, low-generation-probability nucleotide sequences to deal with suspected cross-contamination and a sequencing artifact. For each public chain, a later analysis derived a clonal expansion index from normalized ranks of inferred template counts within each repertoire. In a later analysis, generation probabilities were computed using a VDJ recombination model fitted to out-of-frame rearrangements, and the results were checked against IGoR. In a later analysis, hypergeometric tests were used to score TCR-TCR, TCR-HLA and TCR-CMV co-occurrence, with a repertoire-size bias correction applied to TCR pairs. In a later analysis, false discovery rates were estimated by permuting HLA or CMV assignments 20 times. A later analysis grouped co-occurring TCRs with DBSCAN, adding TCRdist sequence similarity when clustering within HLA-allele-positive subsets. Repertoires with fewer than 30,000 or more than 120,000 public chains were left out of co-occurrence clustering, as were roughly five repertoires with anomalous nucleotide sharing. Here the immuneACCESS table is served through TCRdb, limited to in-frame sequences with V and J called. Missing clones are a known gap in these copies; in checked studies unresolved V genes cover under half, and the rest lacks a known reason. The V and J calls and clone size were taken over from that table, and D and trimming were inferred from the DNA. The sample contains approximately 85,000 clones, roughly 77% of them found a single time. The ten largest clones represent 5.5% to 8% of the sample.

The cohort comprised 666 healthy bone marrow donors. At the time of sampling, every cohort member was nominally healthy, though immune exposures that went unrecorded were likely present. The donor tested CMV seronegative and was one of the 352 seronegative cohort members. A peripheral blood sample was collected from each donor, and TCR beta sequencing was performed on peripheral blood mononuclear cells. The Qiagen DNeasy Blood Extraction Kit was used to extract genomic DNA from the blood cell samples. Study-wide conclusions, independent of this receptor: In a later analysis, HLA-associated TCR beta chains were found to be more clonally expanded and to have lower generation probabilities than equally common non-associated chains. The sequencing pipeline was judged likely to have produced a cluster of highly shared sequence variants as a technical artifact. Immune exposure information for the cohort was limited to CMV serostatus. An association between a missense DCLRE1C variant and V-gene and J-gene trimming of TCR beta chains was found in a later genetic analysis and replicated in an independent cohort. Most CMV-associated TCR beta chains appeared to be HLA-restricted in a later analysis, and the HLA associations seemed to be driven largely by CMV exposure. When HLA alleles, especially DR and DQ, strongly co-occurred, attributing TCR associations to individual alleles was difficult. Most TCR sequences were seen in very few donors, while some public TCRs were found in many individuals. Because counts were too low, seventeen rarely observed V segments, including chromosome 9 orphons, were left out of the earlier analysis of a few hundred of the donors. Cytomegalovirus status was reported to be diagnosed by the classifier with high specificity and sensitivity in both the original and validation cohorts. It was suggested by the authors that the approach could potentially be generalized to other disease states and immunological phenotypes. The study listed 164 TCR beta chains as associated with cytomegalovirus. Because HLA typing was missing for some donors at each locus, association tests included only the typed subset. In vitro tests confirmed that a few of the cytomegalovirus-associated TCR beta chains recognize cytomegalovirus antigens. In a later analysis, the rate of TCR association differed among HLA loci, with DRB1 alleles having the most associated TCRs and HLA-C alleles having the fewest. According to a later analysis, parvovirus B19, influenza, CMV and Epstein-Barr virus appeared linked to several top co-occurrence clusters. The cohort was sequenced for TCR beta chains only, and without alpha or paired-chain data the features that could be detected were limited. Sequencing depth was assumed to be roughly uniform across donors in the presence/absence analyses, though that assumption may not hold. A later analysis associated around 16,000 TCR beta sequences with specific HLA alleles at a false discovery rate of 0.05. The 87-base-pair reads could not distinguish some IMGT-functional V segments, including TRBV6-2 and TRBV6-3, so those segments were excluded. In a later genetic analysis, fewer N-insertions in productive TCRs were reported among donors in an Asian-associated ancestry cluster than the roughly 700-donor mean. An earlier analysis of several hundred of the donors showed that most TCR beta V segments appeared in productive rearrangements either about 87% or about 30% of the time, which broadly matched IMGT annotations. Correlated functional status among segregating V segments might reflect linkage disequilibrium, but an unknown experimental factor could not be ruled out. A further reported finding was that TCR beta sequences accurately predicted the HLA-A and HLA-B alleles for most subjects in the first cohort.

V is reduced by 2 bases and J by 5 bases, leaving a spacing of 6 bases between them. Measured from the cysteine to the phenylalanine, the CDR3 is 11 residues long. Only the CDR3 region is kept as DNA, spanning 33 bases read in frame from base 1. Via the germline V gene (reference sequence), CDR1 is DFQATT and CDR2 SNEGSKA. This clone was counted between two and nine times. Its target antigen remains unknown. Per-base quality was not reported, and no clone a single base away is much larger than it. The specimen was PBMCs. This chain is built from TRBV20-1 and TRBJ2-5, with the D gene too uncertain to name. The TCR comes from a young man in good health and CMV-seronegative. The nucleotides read TGCAGTGCTAGACGTGAGGAGACCCAGTACTTC. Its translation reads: CSARREETQYF.